This entry lists 27 T cell receptor beta chains sequenced from one sample in a study of blood T cell repertoires in COVID-19 (dated by TCRdb to 2018 to 2020). Libraries were built with the immunoSEQ multiplex PCR assay. Drawn from immuneACCESS, this table holds only the in-frame rearrangements with V and J called that TCRdb kept. Clones are partly lost; checked studies trace under half to an unresolved V gene and leave the rest unexplained. The sample records about 54,000 clones, around 90% of which are singletons. The ten largest account for 7% to 9.5% of the sample. Sequenced material: peripheral blood. The source of these receptors is a man aged 45-65 years with active COVID-19.

This chain links TRBV9 with TRBJ2-1; TRBD2 matches 14 bases. Germline loops: CDR1 SGDLS, CDR2 YYNGEE. The CDR3 contains 17 residues. J lost 4 bases, V lost 3 bases, and 6 bases had no gene match. The CDR3 DNA sequence: TGTGCCAGCAGCGGGGGACTAGCGGGAGAGGGTTACAATGAGCAGTTCTTC. It codes for CASSGGLAGEGYNEQFF.

The chain carries TRBV7-2 and TRBJ1-4, with a possible D match to TRBD1 (6 bases). CDR3 size: 15 residues. Germline CDR1 reads SGHTA; CDR2 reads FQGNSA. V was shortened by 2 bases and J by 8 bases, with 15 bases between the two germline ends. CDR3 loop: CASSLQGRPAEKLFF. The CDR3 DNA reads as TGTGCCAGCAGCTTACAGGGGCGCCCCGCGGAAAAACTGTTTTTT.

The chain is built from TRBV5-6 and TRBJ2-1, with 8 bases that match TRBD1. Germline V gene sequence: CDR1 SGHDT, CDR2 YYEEEE. Unmatched junction bases numbered 9, after V lost 3 bases and J lost 4 bases. The CDR3 loop spans 16 amino acids. In DNA, the CDR3 is TGTGCCAGCAGCTACGAGACAGGGGCGATATACAATGAGCAGTTCTTC. As protein: CASSYETGAIYNEQFF.

Concerning this clone: Other DNA variants within this sample encode the same CDR3. The V call is TRBV7-9, the J call TRBJ1-3; D not certain. The V gene's germline CDR1 is SEHNR and CDR2 FQNEAQ (reference sequence). The ends were cut back, 6 bases at V and 0 bases at J, with 12 bases in the middle. The CDR3 contains 15 residues. CDR3 sequence: CASSPIGSSGNTIYF. The CDR3 DNA reads as TGTGCCAGCAGTCCTATAGGGAGCTCTGGAAACACCATATATTTT.

CDR3 protein: CASSFGTGNVGYGYTF. CDR3 coding DNA: TGCGCCAGCAGCTTTGGAACAGGGAACGTCGGCTATGGCTACACCTTC. This chain uses TRBV5-1 with TRBJ1-2, with D possibly TRBD1 on 6 matching bases. The V end was cut by 2 bases, the J end by 4 bases, with 18 bases between. CDR3 size: 16 residues. Germline lookup yields CDR1 SGHRS and CDR2 YFSETQ.

This sequence joins TRBV5-8 and TRBJ1-2; 7 nucleotides match TRBD1. With 7 bases clipped from V and 2 bases from J, the junction kept 14 bases outside the gene matches. From germline, CDR1 is SGHTS and CDR2 YDEGEE. The CDR3 covers 16 residues. For the CDR3, the DNA is TGTGCCAGCTCCCGACCACCGGGACAGAAGAACTATGGCTACACCTTC. As protein: CASSRPPGQKNYGYTF.

The chain uses TRBV3-1 (or the pseudogene TRBV3-2) and TRBJ2-3; D might be TRBD1 (5 bases). CDR1 LGHDT and CDR2 YNNKEL come from the germline V gene (reference sequence). V was trimmed by 5 bases and J by 0 bases, leaving 9 bases between them. The CDR3 length is 14 residues. In DNA form, the CDR3 reads TGTGCCAGCAGCTATCGACAGAGCACAGATACGCAGTATTTT. This encodes CASSYRQSTDTQYF.

The V gene is TRBV7-3, the J gene TRBJ2-2, with TRBD2 identical over 7 bases. Trimming took 2 bases from V and 5 from J; bases not matched to a gene: 5. Germline loops: CDR1 SGHTA, CDR2 FQGTGA. The CDR3 has 15 residues. As DNA, the CDR3 is TGTGCCAGCAGCTTAGGCGGGAGAGGGACCGGGGAGCTGTTTTTT. It translates to CASSLGGRGTGELFF. The complete variable domain, with remaining parts taken from reference TRBV7-3 and TRBJ2-2, reads GAGVSQTPSNKVTEKGKYVELRCDPISGHTALYWYRQSLGQGPEFLIYFQGTGAADDSGLPNDRFFAVRPEGSVSTLKIQRTERGDSAVYLCASSLGGRGTGELFFGEGSRLTVL.

The chain uses TRBV4-3 and TRBJ2-1; TRBD1 matches 9 bases. CDR1 LGHNA and CDR2 YSLEER come from the germline V gene. The junction had 4 bases not matched to a gene; V was cut back by 3 bases and J by 4 bases. This CDR3 region has 15 residues. The CDR3 region is CASSHQDRGYNEQFF. The DNA for the CDR3 is TGCGCCAGCAGCCACCAGGACAGGGGATACAATGAGCAGTTCTTC.

The rearrangement links TRBV15 to TRBJ2-3; D possibly corresponds to TRBD2 (5 bases). CDR3 length: 13 amino acids. V was shortened by 7 bases and J by 0 bases, with 8 bases between the two germline ends. CDR1 and CDR2 from the germline V gene are LNHNV and YYDKDF (reference sequence). The CDR3 region has the DNA TGTGCCACCAAAAGCGGAAGCACAGATACGCAGTATTTT. It translates to CATKSGSTDTQYF.

CDR3 sequence: CASSFRADRGNTIYF. The CDR3 DNA reads TGTGCCAGCAGTTTCAGGGCCGATCGAGGAAACACCATATATTTT. J is TRBJ1-3 and V is TRBV27, with TRBD1 as a possible D gene (5 bases). The V end was cut by 3 bases, the J end by 4 bases, with 13 bases between. Germline assignment: CDR1 MNHEY and CDR2 SMNVEV (reference sequence). This CDR3 region has 15 residues.

This rearrangement joins TRBV7-3 to TRBJ2-1; a possible D gene is TRBD2 (5 bases). The germline V gene has CDR1 SGHTA and CDR2 FQGTGA. Trimming removed 4 bases from V and 5 bases from J, with 9 bases in between. This CDR3 spans 13 amino acids. The CDR3 DNA follows: TGTGCCAGCAGCTCCGGACTGAACAATGAGCAGTTCTTC. It yields the protein CASSSGLNNEQFF.

The chain joins TRBV2 to TRBJ2-6; the D is unclear. The V and J ends lost 5 bases and 0 bases respectively, with 11 bases between them. Germline values: CDR1 SNHLY, CDR2 FYNNEI. The CDR3 covers 16 residues. The CDR3: CASSQQSISGANVLTF. CDR3 DNA sequence: TGTGCCAGCAGTCAACAGTCTATCTCTGGGGCCAACGTCCTGACTTTC.

This sequence joins TRBV9 and TRBJ2-1; 8 positions match TRBD1. The V gene's germline CDR1 is SGDLS and CDR2 YYNGEE. The CDR3 is made up of 15 amino acids. After removal of 0 bases from V and 3 bases from J, the junction contained 2 bases not matched to a gene. The chain's CDR3 is CASSVGTGSYNEQFF. As DNA, the CDR3 is TGTGCCAGCAGCGTAGGGACAGGGAGCTACAATGAGCAGTTCTTC.

The chain is built from TRBV29-1 and TRBJ2-1; 7 bases are a match to TRBD2. Trimming at V came to 6 bases and at J to 9 bases, leaving 8 bases not matched to a gene. The CDR3 has 12 amino acids. Germline lookup yields CDR1 SQVTM and CDR2 ANQGSEA. The CDR3 here is CSVHQLASEQFF. CDR3 DNA sequence: TGCAGCGTACACCAACTAGCGAGTGAGCAGTTCTTC.

J is TRBJ1-1 and V is TRBV6-1, with D possibly TRBD1 on 6 matching bases. This CDR3 is 12 amino acids long. Trimming left V 2 bases short and J 6 bases short, with 7 bases between. The germline V gene encodes CDR1 MNHNS and CDR2 SASEGT. The CDR3 protein is CASSEWTAEAFF. CDR3 DNA sequence: TGTGCCAGCAGTGAATGGACAGCTGAAGCTTTCTTT.

The J gene is TRBJ1-5, the V gene TRBV19; 9 nucleotides agree with TRBD1. The CDR3 has 17 amino acids. In germline, CDR1 is LNHDA, CDR2 SQIVND (reference sequence). The V and J ends lost 8 bases and 2 bases, in that order; junction bases with no gene match: 13. CDR3 nucleotides: TGTGCCAGTCCCAGATACAGGGGGCCAGGAGGCAATCAGCCCCAGCATTTT. This sequence encodes CASPRYRGPGGNQPQHF.

The chain is built from TRBV18 and TRBJ2-1; the match to TRBD2 covers 11 bases. The CDR3 runs to 16 residues. Trimming removed 3 bases from V and 9 bases from J; junction bases left unmatched: 10. CDR1 is KGHSH and CDR2 is LQKENI in the germline V gene. CDR3 in DNA: TGTGCCAGCTCACCCCTAGGGACTAGCGGTGACGGTGAGCAGTTCTTC. It codes for CASSPLGTSGDGEQFF. Based on the CDR3 plus reference TRBV18 and TRBJ2-1, the full variable domain is NAGVMQNPRHLVRRRGQEARLRCSPMKGHSHVYWYRQLPEEGLKFMVYLQKENIIDESGMPKERFSAEFPKEGPSILRIQQVVRGDSAAYFCASSPLGTSGDGEQFFGPGTRLTVL.

The table lists this clone with a few counts. V and J are TRBV11-2 and TRBJ2-6; 8 bases are shared with TRBD1. The length of the CDR3 is 16 residues. V lost 6 bases, J lost 0 bases, and 4 bases stayed unmatched. Germline assignment: CDR1 SGHAT and CDR2 FQNNGV. In DNA form, the CDR3 reads TGTGCCAGCAGTGGACAGGGACCCTCTGGGGCCAACGTCCTGACTTTC. It specifies CASSGQGPSGANVLTF.

V and J are TRBV7-9 and TRBJ1-1, with D uncertain. The germline gives CDR1 SEHNR, CDR2 FQNEAQ (reference sequence). V dropped 1 base and J dropped 2 bases, with 8 bases sitting between them. The CDR3 extends over 14 amino acids. The chain's CDR3 is CASSLEYFNTEAFF. The CDR3 DNA is TGTGCCAGCAGCTTAGAATACTTTAACACTGAAGCTTTCTTT. Variable domain in full (rest from reference TRBV7-9 and TRBJ1-1): DTGVSQNPRHKITKRGQNVTFRCDPISEHNRLYWYRQTLGQGPEFLTYFQNEAQLEKSRLLSDRFSAERPKGSFSTLEIQRTEQGDSAMYLCASSLEYFNTEAFFGQGTRLTVV.

The genes are TRBV6-2 or TRBV6-3 and TRBJ1-6; perhaps TRBD1 as D (5 bases). This CDR3 has 15 amino acids. Between the trimmed V and J ends, which lost 0 bases and 9 bases, there was a span of 12 bases. The germline V gene encodes CDR1 MNHEY and CDR2 SVGEGT. DNA of the CDR3: TGTGCCAGCAGTTACTCGATGGGGGGTGGTTCACCCCTCCACTTT. Its translation: CASSYSMGGGSPLHF.

V and J are TRBV11-2 and TRBJ2-4, with 10 positions matching TRBD2. Germline V gives CDR1 SGHAT, CDR2 FQNNGV. V dropped 4 bases and J dropped 0; count of bases not matched to a gene: 6. This CDR3 has 17 amino acids. CDR3: CASSWAVAGGAKNIQYF. The CDR3 nucleotides are TGTGCCAGCAGCTGGGCGGTAGCGGGAGGAGCCAAAAACATTCAGTACTTC.

This chain uses TRBV28 with TRBJ1-4, with 9 bases aligning to TRBD1. The CDR3 totals 16 residues. With 1 base clipped from V and 6 bases from J, the junction kept 6 bases outside the gene matches. The V gene's germline CDR1 is MDHEN and CDR2 SYDVKM. CDR3 amino acids: CASSLLSGQGDEKLFF. Written as DNA, the CDR3 is TGTGCCAGCAGTTTATTATCGGGACAGGGAGATGAAAAACTGTTTTTT.

This clone was counted once. J is TRBJ2-7 and V is TRBV30, with D possibly being TRBD2 (5 bases). The CDR3 spans 13 residues. Germline V lookup: CDR1 GTSNPN, CDR2 SVGIG (reference sequence). The V end was cut by 2 bases, the J end by 5 bases, with 13 bases between. CDR3 sequence: CAWSFLRGNEQYF. As DNA, the CDR3 is TGTGCCTGGAGTTTCCTGAGAGGGAACGAGCAGTACTTC.

This clone was seen just once. V usage is TRBV27 and J usage is TRBJ1-2; weak D call: TRBD1 (5 bases). Trimming took 2 bases from V and 4 from J, leaving 14 bases between them. Germline V lookup: CDR1 MNHEY, CDR2 SMNVEV (reference sequence). This CDR3 contains 15 residues. The CDR3 is CASSLQGTIGYGYTF. The CDR3 coding sequence is TGTGCCAGCAGTTTACAGGGAACTATCGGCTATGGCTACACCTTC.

This chain uses TRBV5-1 with TRBJ1-3; tentatively, D is TRBD1 (5 bases). CDR3 length equals 17 residues. Trimming took 4 bases from V and 0 from J, leaving 17 bases between them. Germline loops: CDR1 SGHRS, CDR2 YFSETQ. CDR3 coding DNA: TGCGCCAGCAGCCAAGGACCGACAGCCTCCTCTGGAAACACCATATATTTT. Translation gives CASSQGPTASSGNTIYF.

The chain recombines TRBV7-8 with TRBJ2-7, with D tentatively TRBD1 (6 bases). Trimming shortened V by 1 base and J by 6 bases, and 7 bases separated the two germline ends. Germline V gene data show CDR1 as SGHVS and CDR2 as FQNEAQ. The CDR3 contains 12 residues. The CDR3 nucleotides are TGTGCCAGCAGCTTAGGGGGGCGCGAGCAGTACTTC. This codes for CASSLGGREQYF.